The table lists the clone carrying this T cell receptor beta chain with a count of one. The data stem from a study of cytomegalovirus exposure and HLA in healthy donors. CDR1 and CDR2 from the germline V gene are MNHNS and SASEGT. V was pared by 6 bases and J by 5 bases, with 4 bases between. The CDR3 totals 11 residues. Primers for the PCR totalled 60 Vbeta and 13 Jbeta. Sequenced by immunoSEQ multiplex PCR; TCRdb stores in-frame clones only, minus some. Of 100,000 to 120,000 clones listed, 60% to 85% were seen once; the top ten hold approximately 1.3%. V and J are TRBV6-1 and TRBJ1-4; D gene unclear. Source material: PBMCs. This receptor was obtained from a woman aged 25 to 39 in good health and CMV-seronegative. The chain's CDR3 is CASRRNEKLFF. In DNA, the CDR3 is TGTGCCAGCAGGAGAAATGAAAAACTGTTTTTT.